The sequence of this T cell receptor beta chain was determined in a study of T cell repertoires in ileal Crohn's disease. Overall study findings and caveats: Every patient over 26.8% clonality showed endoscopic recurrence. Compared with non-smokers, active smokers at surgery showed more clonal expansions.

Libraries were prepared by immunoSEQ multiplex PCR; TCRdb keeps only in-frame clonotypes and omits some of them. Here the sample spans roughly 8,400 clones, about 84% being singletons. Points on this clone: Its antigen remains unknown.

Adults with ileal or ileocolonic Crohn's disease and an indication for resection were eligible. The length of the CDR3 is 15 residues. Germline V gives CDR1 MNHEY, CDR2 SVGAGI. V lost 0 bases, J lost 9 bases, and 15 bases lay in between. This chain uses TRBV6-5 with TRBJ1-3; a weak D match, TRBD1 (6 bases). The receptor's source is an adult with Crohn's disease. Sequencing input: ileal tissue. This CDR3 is CASSYSRSRGGTIYF. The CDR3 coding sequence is TGTGCCAGCAGTTACTCGAGGTCCAGGGGAGGCACCATATATTTT.